Listed here are 5 T cell receptor beta chains from one sample, sequenced in a study of cytomegalovirus exposure and HLA in healthy donors. Only in-frame clones appear in the TCRdb table, and some are missing; sequencing was by immunoSEQ multiplex PCR. Seen here are around 190,000 clones, around nine tenths observed once, and the top ten hold approximately 7.7%. The material sequenced was PBMCs. The origin of the receptors is a man aged 25 to 45 in good health and CMV-seropositive.

The chain combines TRBV5-1 with TRBJ2-1; possible D gene TRBD2, 5 bases. The CDR3 consists of 13 residues. CDR1 is SGHRS, CDR2 YFSETQ, per germline. The ends were cut back, 3 bases at V and 8 bases at J, with 12 bases in the middle. The CDR3 DNA sequence: TGCGCCAGCAGCTATCGGGGTGGGTATGAGCAGTTCTTC. It codes for CASSYRGGYEQFF.

This chain's CDR3 is CASSLTGTPNQPQHF. CDR3 in DNA: TGTGCCAGCAGCTTAACCGGGACCCCGAATCAGCCCCAGCATTTT. V and J are TRBV7-2 and TRBJ1-5; D is possibly TRBD1 (5 bases). V lost 2 bases to trimming and J lost 4 bases, with 12 bases between them. Germline V gives CDR1 SGHTA, CDR2 FQGNSA. The CDR3 sequence is 15 residues long.

The chain uses TRBV4-2 and TRBJ2-7, with TRBD2 as a possible D gene (6 bases). Germline CDR1 and CDR2: LGHNA and YNFKEQ. This CDR3 spans 15 amino acids. Trimming stripped 0 bases from V and 2 bases from J, with 11 bases between. CDR3 DNA: TGTGCCAGCAGCCAAGAGCCTAGCGCAGCCTACGAGCAGTACTTC. Protein sequence: CASSQEPSAAYEQYF.

This clone was observed a single time. The V call is TRBV9, the J call TRBJ2-2, with 11 bases lining up with TRBD1. Unmatched junction bases numbered 26, after V lost 3 bases and J lost 4 bases. The CDR3 spans 23 residues. Germline CDR1 SGDLS, CDR2 YYNGEE. The CDR3 reads CASSGTGGETNKNPSGITGELFF. In DNA form, the CDR3 reads TGTGCCAGCAGCGGGACAGGGGGCGAGACGAACAAGAATCCCTCGGGCATCACCGGGGAGCTGTTTTTT.

The V call is TRBV4-1, the J call TRBJ1-4; a possible D gene is TRBD1 (6 bases). Germline CDR1 is MGHRA and CDR2 is YSYEKL. V lost 4 bases and J 6 bases, leaving 21 bases between the germline ends. The CDR3 runs 17 residues. The CDR3 DNA reads as TGCGCCAGCAGCCCTACGGTCGGCAGGGGCGGCCATGAAAAACTGTTTTTT. This sequence encodes CASSPTVGRGGHEKLFF.